What follows are 8 T cell receptor beta chains derived from one specimen sequenced in a study of cytomegalovirus exposure and HLA in healthy donors. Assay: immunoSEQ multiplex PCR; the TCRdb copy retains only in-frame clones and omits some. The sample consists of around 190,000 clones, 85% of them appearing once. The sample taken for sequencing was PBMCs. These receptors all come from a man aged 18 to 30 in good health and CMV-seropositive.

V is TRBV13 and J is TRBJ2-3, with 13 bases aligning to TRBD2. The germline CDR1 and CDR2 sequences are PRHDT and FYEKMQ (reference sequence). V lost 0 bases to trimming and J lost 10 bases; unmatched junction nucleotides: 4. The CDR3 spans 15 residues. The CDR3 loop is CASSLGLAGGASQYF. The CDR3 region has the DNA TGTGCCAGCAGCTTAGGACTAGCGGGAGGGGCATCGCAGTATTTT.

V gene TRBV9 combines with J gene TRBJ2-2; TRBD1 matches at 7 bases. Germline values: CDR1 SGDLS, CDR2 YYNGEE. The CDR3 totals 15 residues. V shed 4 bases and J 1 base; nucleotides not matched to a gene: 4. CDR3 sequence (DNA): TGTGCCAGCAGCTTACGGACAGGGAACACCGGGGAGCTGTTTTTT. This encodes CASSLRTGNTGELFF.

The table lists this clone with a count of one. This chain uses TRBV5-1 with TRBJ1-1; possibly TRBD1 for D (5 bases). The germline V and J ends were trimmed by 4 bases and 1 base, with 11 bases remaining between them. The length of the CDR3 is 14 residues. Germline CDR1 and CDR2: SGHRS and YFSETQ. CDR3 in amino acids: CASSDGTPNTEAFF. The DNA for the CDR3 is TGCGCCAGCAGCGACGGGACTCCGAACACTGAAGCTTTCTTT. Looking up the rest from reference TRBV5-1 and TRBJ1-1 gives the full variable domain: KAGVTQTPRYLIKTRGQQVTLSCSPISGHRSVSWYQQTPGQGLQFLFEYFSETQRNKGNFPGRFSGRQFSNSRSEMNVSTLELGDSALYLCASSDGTPNTEAFFGQGTRLTVV.

The genes are TRBV6-1 and TRBJ1-1; tentatively, D is TRBD1 (6 bases). The CDR3 covers 12 residues. V lost 11 bases to trimming and J lost 1 base, with 11 bases between them. The germline V gene has CDR1 MNHNS and CDR2 SASEGT. Here the CDR3 reads CAGGGGNTEAFF. The DNA of the CDR3 is TGTGCCGGGGGGGGCGGGAACACTGAAGCTTTCTTT.

The chain links TRBV7-9 to TRBJ1-1; possibly TRBD1 for D (6 bases). The V end lost 5 bases, the J end lost 0 bases, and 13 bases lay between the germline ends. Germline V gives CDR1 SEHNR, CDR2 FQNEAQ (reference sequence). The CDR3 totals 15 residues. CDR3 in amino acids: CASSIPRTVNTEAFF. CDR3 DNA: TGTGCCAGCAGCATACCGCGGACAGTGAACACTGAAGCTTTCTTT.

V gene TRBV28 combines with J gene TRBJ1-4; no definite D call. V dropped 8 bases and J dropped 0 bases, with 7 bases sitting between them. The CDR3 consists of 13 residues. Germline CDR1 is MDHEN and CDR2 is SYDVKM. The CDR3 loop reads CASLTTTNEKLFF. CDR3 DNA sequence: TGTGCCAGCTTAACTACAACTAATGAAAAACTGTTTTTT.

The rearrangement uses TRBV9 and TRBJ2-3; D unresolved. The germline gives CDR1 SGDLS, CDR2 YYNGEE. The V end lost 4 bases, the J end lost 2 bases, and 5 bases lay between the germline ends. This CDR3 spans 12 amino acids. CDR3 coding DNA: TGTGCCAGCAGCCTAAACACAGATACGCAGTATTTT. It yields the protein CASSLNTDTQYF.

The genes are TRBV30 and TRBJ1-5; TRBD1 aligns across 7 bases. Germline assignment: CDR1 GTSNPN and CDR2 SVGIG (reference sequence). This CDR3 has 16 residues. After removal of 1 base from V and 2 bases from J, the junction contained 8 bases not matched to a gene. In nucleotides, the CDR3 is TGTGCCTGGAGTGAGGGGGCAGGGGTGGGCAATCAGCCCCAGCATTTT. Encoded protein: CAWSEGAGVGNQPQHF. Drawing the rest from reference TRBV30 and TRBJ1-5, the complete variable domain is SQTIHQWPATLVQPVGSPLSLECTVEGTSNPNLYWYRQAAGRGLQLLFYSVGIGQISSEVPQNLSASRPQDRQFILSSKKLLLSDSGFYLCAWSEGAGVGNQPQHFGDGTRLSIL.